Listed below are T cell receptor beta chains from one sample, sequenced in a study of shared clonotypes between healthy human individuals. The assay was immunoSEQ multiplex PCR, and TCRdb's table has in-frame clones only and misses some. This table holds a few hundred thousand clones, around 90% found once. The specimen sequenced was memory CD8+ T cells sorted from blood. These receptors were obtained from a man younger than 30 in good health. CDR3s include the opening cysteine and the closing phenylalanine or tryptophan. Each record gives: J gene, D gene, clone size, V gene, CDR3 protein, CDR3 DNA. A D gene is named only where the DNA matches it firmly. Only part of the rows carry a size: once, few, many, or a class if the clone is expanded.

j_call: TRBJ2-7; d_call: TRBD2; clone_size: NA; v_call: TRBV28; cdr3_aa: CASRSSSGGSHEQYF; cdr3_nt: TGTGCCAGCAGATCCTCTAGCGGGGGGTCCCACGAGCAGTACTTC
j_call: TRBJ2-7; d_call: NA; clone_size: NA; v_call: TRBV9; cdr3_aa: CASSVEAELRYEQYF; cdr3_nt: TGTGCCAGCAGCGTAGAGGCAGAACTCCGCTACGAGCAGTACTTC
j_call: TRBJ2-7; d_call: NA; clone_size: NA; v_call: TRBV2; cdr3_aa: CASSAEQNEQYF; cdr3_nt: TGTGCCAGCAGTGCCGAACAGAACGAGCAGTACTTC
j_call: TRBJ2-7; d_call: NA; clone_size: NA; v_call: TRBV7-8; cdr3_aa: CASSLAPGLEQYF; cdr3_nt: TGTGCCAGCAGCTTAGCGCCCGGGCTCGAGCAGTACTTC
j_call: TRBJ1-1; d_call: NA; clone_size: NA; v_call: TRBV30; cdr3_aa: CAWSLGALNTEAFF; cdr3_nt: TGTGCCTGGAGCCTGGGGGCACTGAACACTGAAGCTTTCTTT
j_call: TRBJ2-7; d_call: NA; clone_size: once; v_call: TRBV7-2; cdr3_aa: CASSLVLREAQYF; cdr3_nt: TGTGCCAGCAGCTTAGTCCTCAGGGAAGCCCAGTACTTC
j_call: TRBJ1-1; d_call: TRBD1; clone_size: once; v_call: TRBV6-6; cdr3_aa: CASSYHWTGNTEAFF; cdr3_nt: TGTGCCAGCAGTTACCATTGGACAGGGAACACTGAAGCTTTCTTT
j_call: TRBJ1-2; d_call: NA; clone_size: NA; v_call: TRBV29-1; cdr3_aa: CSVVSRGALREGYTF; cdr3_nt: TGCAGCGTTGTCTCCCGGGGAGCCCTGAGGGAGGGCTACACCTTC
j_call: TRBJ2-7; d_call: TRBD2; clone_size: NA; v_call: TRBV5-6; cdr3_aa: CASSSGTSGAYEQYF; cdr3_nt: TGTGCCAGCAGTAGCGGGACTAGCGGGGCTTACGAGCAGTACTTC
j_call: TRBJ2-7; d_call: TRBD2; clone_size: NA; v_call: TRBV7-2; cdr3_aa: CASSAPPGLAGGGDYEQYF; cdr3_nt: TGTGCCAGCAGCGCACCCCCGGGACTAGCGGGAGGAGGCGATTACGAGCAGTACTTC
j_call: TRBJ1-1; d_call: NA; clone_size: NA; v_call: TRBV18; cdr3_aa: CASSQGRWSIDTEAFF; cdr3_nt: TGTGCCAGCTCCCAAGGAAGATGGAGTATCGACACTGAAGCTTTCTTT
j_call: TRBJ2-7; d_call: TRBD2; clone_size: NA; v_call: TRBV29-1; cdr3_aa: CSVEGTSGGAREQYF; cdr3_nt: TGCAGCGTTGAAGGGACTAGCGGGGGGGCCCGCGAGCAGTACTTC
j_call: TRBJ2-7; d_call: TRBD2; clone_size: NA; v_call: TRBV30; cdr3_aa: CAWNLAGVPYEQYF; cdr3_nt: TGTGCCTGGAACCTAGCGGGAGTTCCTTACGAGCAGTACTTC
j_call: TRBJ2-7; d_call: NA; clone_size: once; v_call: TRBV5-4; cdr3_aa: CASSSTPSYEQYF; cdr3_nt: TGTGCCAGCAGCTCGACTCCTTCCTACGAGCAGTACTTC
j_call: TRBJ2-5; d_call: NA; clone_size: NA; v_call: TRBV5-6; cdr3_aa: CASSLKGGETQYF; cdr3_nt: TGTGCCAGCAGCTTGAAGGGAGGTGAGACCCAGTACTTC
j_call: TRBJ2-7; d_call: NA; clone_size: many; v_call: TRBV4-3; cdr3_aa: CASSQARESYEQYF; cdr3_nt: TGCGCCAGCAGCCAAGCACGCGAGTCCTACGAGCAGTACTTC
j_call: TRBJ2-7; d_call: NA; clone_size: NA; v_call: TRBV11-2; cdr3_aa: CASSLDASMYEQYF; cdr3_nt: TGTGCCAGCAGCTTAGACGCCAGTATGTACGAGCAGTACTTC
j_call: TRBJ2-1; d_call: TRBD1; clone_size: once; v_call: TRBV7-2; cdr3_aa: CASSHTGQGLYEQFF; cdr3_nt: TGTGCCAGCAGCCATACGGGACAGGGGTTGTATGAGCAGTTCTTC
j_call: TRBJ1-1; d_call: NA; clone_size: NA; v_call: TRBV7-8; cdr3_aa: CASSLYRGAEAFF; cdr3_nt: TGTGCCAGCAGCTTATATCGGGGAGCTGAAGCTTTCTTT
j_call: TRBJ2-7; d_call: NA; clone_size: NA; v_call: TRBV5-1; cdr3_aa: CASSLAPGAEQYF; cdr3_nt: TGCGCCAGCAGCTTGGCCCCGGGTGCCGAGCAGTACTTC
j_call: TRBJ2-3; d_call: TRBD2; clone_size: NA; v_call: TRBV4-1; cdr3_aa: CASSPLGGSSTDTQYF; cdr3_nt: TGCGCCAGCAGCCCTCTGGGGGGGTCCAGCACAGATACGCAGTATTTT
j_call: TRBJ2-1; d_call: NA; clone_size: few; v_call: TRBV6-6; cdr3_aa: CASSTLNEQFF; cdr3_nt: TGTGCCAGCAGTACTCTCAATGAGCAGTTCTTC
j_call: TRBJ1-6; d_call: NA; clone_size: NA; v_call: TRBV4-1; cdr3_aa: CASSQAGVYNSPLHF; cdr3_nt: TGCGCCAGCAGCCAAGCCGGGGTATATAATTCACCCCTCCACTTT
j_call: TRBJ1-1; d_call: NA; clone_size: NA; v_call: TRBV5-6; cdr3_aa: CASSSSGTEAFF; cdr3_nt: TGTGCCAGCAGCTCGTCAGGGACTGAAGCTTTCTTT
j_call: TRBJ1-4; d_call: NA; clone_size: NA; v_call: TRBV6-6; cdr3_aa: CASSHQTEKLFF; cdr3_nt: TGTGCCAGCAGCCACCAAACGGAAAAACTGTTTTTT
j_call: TRBJ2-1; d_call: NA; clone_size: NA; v_call: TRBV7-9; cdr3_aa: CASRLARSEQFF; cdr3_nt: TGTGCCAGCAGATTAGCGCGCAGTGAGCAGTTCTTC
j_call: TRBJ1-2; d_call: TRBD1; clone_size: NA; v_call: TRBV4-1; cdr3_aa: CASSQSPGQRYGYTF; cdr3_nt: TGCGCCAGCAGCCAATCGCCGGGACAGAGGTATGGCTACACCTTC
j_call: TRBJ1-6; d_call: NA; clone_size: NA; v_call: TRBV28; cdr3_aa: CASSLFSGTANNSPLHF; cdr3_nt: TGTGCCAGCAGTTTATTTTCGGGGACGGCCAATAATTCACCCCTCCACTTT
j_call: TRBJ1-1; d_call: NA; clone_size: once; v_call: TRBV30; cdr3_aa: CAWISPWMNTEAFF; cdr3_nt: TGTGCCTGGATATCGCCTTGGATGAACACTGAAGCTTTCTTT
j_call: TRBJ1-6; d_call: NA; clone_size: NA; v_call: TRBV5-4; cdr3_aa: CASSAEVLNSPLHF; cdr3_nt: TGTGCCAGCAGCGCCGAAGTTCTTAATTCACCCCTCCACTTT
j_call: TRBJ2-2; d_call: NA; clone_size: NA; v_call: TRBV9; cdr3_aa: CASSVDAWGRVTGELFF; cdr3_nt: TGTGCCAGCAGCGTAGATGCTTGGGGGCGCGTCACCGGGGAGCTGTTTTTT
j_call: TRBJ2-7; d_call: TRBD2; clone_size: NA; v_call: TRBV13; cdr3_aa: CASSFRTSGRTYEQYF; cdr3_nt: TGTGCCAGCAGCTTCCGGACTAGCGGGAGAACGTACGAGCAGTACTTC
j_call: TRBJ2-5; d_call: TRBD1; clone_size: NA; v_call: TRBV30; cdr3_aa: CAWSSGQGQETQYF; cdr3_nt: TGTGCCTGGAGTTCCGGACAGGGGCAAGAGACCCAGTACTTC
j_call: TRBJ1-1; d_call: NA; clone_size: NA; v_call: TRBV10-3; cdr3_aa: CGSQTGTPTGEAFF; cdr3_nt: TGTGGCTCGCAAACGGGGACACCCACTGGGGAAGCTTTCTTT
j_call: TRBJ1-2; d_call: TRBD1; clone_size: few; v_call: TRBV11-2; cdr3_aa: CASDGTDSNYGYTF; cdr3_nt: TGTGCCAGCGATGGGACAGATTCTAACTATGGCTACACCTTC
j_call: TRBJ2-7; d_call: NA; clone_size: NA; v_call: TRBV10-2; cdr3_aa: CASRTPGYSTYEQYF; cdr3_nt: TGCGCCAGCAGGACACCGGGATACTCGACCTACGAGCAGTACTTC
j_call: TRBJ2-1; d_call: TRBD1; clone_size: NA; v_call: TRBV28; cdr3_aa: CASSFGGQEGSYNEQFF; cdr3_nt: TGTGCCAGCAGTTTTGGGGGACAGGAGGGGTCCTACAATGAGCAGTTCTTC
j_call: TRBJ1-5; d_call: TRBD1; clone_size: once; v_call: TRBV6-1; cdr3_aa: CASSRDRGANQPQHF; cdr3_nt: TGTGCCAGCAGCCGGGACAGGGGGGCCAATCAGCCCCAGCATTTT
j_call: TRBJ2-5; d_call: NA; clone_size: NA; v_call: TRBV5-1; cdr3_aa: CASSSGPRETQYF; cdr3_nt: TGCGCCAGCAGCTCGGGTCCCAGGGAGACCCAGTACTTC
j_call: TRBJ2-7; d_call: NA; clone_size: NA; v_call: TRBV27; cdr3_aa: CASSLRFNWEQYF; cdr3_nt: TGTGCCAGCAGTTTACGCTTTAACTGGGAGCAGTACTTC
j_call: TRBJ2-6; d_call: NA; clone_size: NA; v_call: TRBV4-2; cdr3_aa: CASSQDSTASGANVLTF; cdr3_nt: TGTGCCAGCAGCCAAGATAGCACCGCCTCGGGGGCCAACGTCCTGACTTTC
j_call: TRBJ2-7; d_call: NA; clone_size: NA; v_call: TRBV6-5; cdr3_aa: CASSYSPGSYEQYF; cdr3_nt: TGTGCCAGCAGTTACTCTCCGGGGTCCTACGAGCAGTACTTC
j_call: TRBJ2-3; d_call: TRBD2; clone_size: NA; v_call: TRBV2; cdr3_aa: CASSERLAGPSDTQYF; cdr3_nt: TGTGCCAGCAGTGAACGGCTAGCGGGCCCGTCAGATACGCAGTATTTT
j_call: TRBJ1-1; d_call: NA; clone_size: NA; v_call: TRBV4-2; cdr3_aa: CASSHPGTDTEAFF; cdr3_nt: TGTGCCAGCAGCCACCCAGGGACGGACACTGAAGCTTTCTTT
j_call: TRBJ2-1; d_call: NA; clone_size: NA; v_call: TRBV7-2; cdr3_aa: CASITSYNRDSYNEQFF; cdr3_nt: TGTGCCAGCATTACCTCGTATAACCGGGACTCCTACAATGAGCAGTTCTTC
j_call: TRBJ1-1; d_call: NA; clone_size: few; v_call: TRBV4-1; cdr3_aa: CASSYRTGLQNTEAFF; cdr3_nt: TGCGCCAGCAGCTACCGAACGGGACTCCAGAACACTGAAGCTTTCTTT
j_call: TRBJ1-2; d_call: NA; clone_size: NA; v_call: TRBV4-1; cdr3_aa: CASSQGIYGYTF; cdr3_nt: TGCGCCAGCAGCCAAGGTATCTATGGCTACACCTTC
j_call: TRBJ2-2; d_call: TRBD2; clone_size: NA; v_call: TRBV9; cdr3_aa: CASSVFSGSTGELFF; cdr3_nt: TGTGCCAGCAGCGTCTTTAGCGGGTCCACCGGGGAGCTGTTTTTT
j_call: TRBJ2-7; d_call: TRBD2; clone_size: NA; v_call: TRBV7-9; cdr3_aa: CASSPGGYEQYF; cdr3_nt: TGTGCCAGCAGCCCGGGAGGCTACGAGCAGTACTTC
j_call: TRBJ1-2; d_call: NA; clone_size: NA; v_call: TRBV2; cdr3_aa: CASSEEKLEVEDDYGYTF; cdr3_nt: TGTGCCAGCAGTGAAGAAAAGTTAGAAGTGGAGGATGACTATGGCTACACCTTC
j_call: TRBJ1-5; d_call: TRBD1; clone_size: NA; v_call: TRBV7-8; cdr3_aa: CASSPKTGTGVFGNQPQHF; cdr3_nt: TGTGCCAGCAGCCCCAAAACCGGGACAGGGGTATTTGGCAATCAGCCCCAGCATTTT
j_call: TRBJ2-7; d_call: TRBD2; clone_size: NA; v_call: TRBV11-2; cdr3_aa: CASSLDRLAGYEQYF; cdr3_nt: TGTGCCAGCAGCTTAGATAGACTAGCGGGCTACGAGCAGTACTTC
j_call: TRBJ2-7; d_call: TRBD1; clone_size: NA; v_call: TRBV7-9; cdr3_aa: CASSVPGTASYEQYF; cdr3_nt: TGTGCCAGCAGTGTTCCCGGGACAGCCTCCTACGAGCAGTACTTC
j_call: TRBJ1-2; d_call: NA; clone_size: NA; v_call: TRBV10-3; cdr3_aa: CAISESLRGYTF; cdr3_nt: TGTGCCATCAGTGAGTCGTTGAGAGGCTACACCTTC